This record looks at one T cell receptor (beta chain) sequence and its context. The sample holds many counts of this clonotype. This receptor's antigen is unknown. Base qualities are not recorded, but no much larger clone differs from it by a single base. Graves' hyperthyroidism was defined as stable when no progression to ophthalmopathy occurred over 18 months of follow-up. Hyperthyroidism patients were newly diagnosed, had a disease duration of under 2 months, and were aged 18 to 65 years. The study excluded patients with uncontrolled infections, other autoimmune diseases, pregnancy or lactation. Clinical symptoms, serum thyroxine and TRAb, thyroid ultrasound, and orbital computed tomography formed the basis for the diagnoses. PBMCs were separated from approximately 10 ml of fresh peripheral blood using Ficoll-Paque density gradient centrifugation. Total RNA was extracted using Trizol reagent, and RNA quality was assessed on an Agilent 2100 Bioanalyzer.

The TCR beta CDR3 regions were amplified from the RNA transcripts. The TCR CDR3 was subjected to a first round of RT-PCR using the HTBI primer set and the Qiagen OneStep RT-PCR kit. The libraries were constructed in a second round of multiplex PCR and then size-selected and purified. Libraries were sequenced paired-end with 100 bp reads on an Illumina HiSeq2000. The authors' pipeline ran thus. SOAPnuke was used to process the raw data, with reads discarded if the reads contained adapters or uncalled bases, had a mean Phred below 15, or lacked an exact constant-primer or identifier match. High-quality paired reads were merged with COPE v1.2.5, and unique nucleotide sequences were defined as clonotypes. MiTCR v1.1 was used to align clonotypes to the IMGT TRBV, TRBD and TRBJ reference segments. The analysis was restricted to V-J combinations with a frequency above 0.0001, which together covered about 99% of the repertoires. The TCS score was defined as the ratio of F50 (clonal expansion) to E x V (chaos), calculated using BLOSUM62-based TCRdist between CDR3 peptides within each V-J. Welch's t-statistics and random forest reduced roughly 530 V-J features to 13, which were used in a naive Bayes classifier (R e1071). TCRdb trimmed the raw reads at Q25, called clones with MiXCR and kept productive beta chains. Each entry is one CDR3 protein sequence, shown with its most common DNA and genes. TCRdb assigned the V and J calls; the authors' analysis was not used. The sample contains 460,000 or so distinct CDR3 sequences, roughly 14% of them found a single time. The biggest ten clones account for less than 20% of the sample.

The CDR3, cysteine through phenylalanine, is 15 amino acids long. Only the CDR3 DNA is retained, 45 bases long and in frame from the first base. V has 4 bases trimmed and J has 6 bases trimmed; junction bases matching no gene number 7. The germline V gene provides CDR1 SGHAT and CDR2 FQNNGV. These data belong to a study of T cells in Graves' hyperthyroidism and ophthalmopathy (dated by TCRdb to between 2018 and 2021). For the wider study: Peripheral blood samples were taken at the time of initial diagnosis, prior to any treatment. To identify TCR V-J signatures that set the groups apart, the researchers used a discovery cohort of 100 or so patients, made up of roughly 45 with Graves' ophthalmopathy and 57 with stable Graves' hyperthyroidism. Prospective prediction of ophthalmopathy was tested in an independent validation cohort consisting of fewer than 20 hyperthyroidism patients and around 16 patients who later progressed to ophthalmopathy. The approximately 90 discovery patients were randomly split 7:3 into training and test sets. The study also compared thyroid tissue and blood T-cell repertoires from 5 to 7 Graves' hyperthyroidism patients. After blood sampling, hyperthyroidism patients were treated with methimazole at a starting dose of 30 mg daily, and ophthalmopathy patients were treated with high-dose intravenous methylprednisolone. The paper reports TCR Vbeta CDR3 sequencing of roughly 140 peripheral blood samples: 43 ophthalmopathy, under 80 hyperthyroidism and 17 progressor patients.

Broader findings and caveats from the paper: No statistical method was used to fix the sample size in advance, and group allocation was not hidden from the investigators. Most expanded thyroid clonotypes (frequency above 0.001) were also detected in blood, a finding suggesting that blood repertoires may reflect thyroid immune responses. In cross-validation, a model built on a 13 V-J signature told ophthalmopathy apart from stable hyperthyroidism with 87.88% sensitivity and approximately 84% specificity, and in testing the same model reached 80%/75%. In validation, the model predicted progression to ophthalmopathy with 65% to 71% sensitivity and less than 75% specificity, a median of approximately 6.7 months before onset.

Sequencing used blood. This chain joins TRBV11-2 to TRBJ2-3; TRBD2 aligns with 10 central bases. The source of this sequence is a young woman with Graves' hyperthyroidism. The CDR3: CASSWVAGGRDTQYF. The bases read TGTGCCAGCAGCTGGGTAGCGGGAGGAAGGGATACGCAGTATTTT.